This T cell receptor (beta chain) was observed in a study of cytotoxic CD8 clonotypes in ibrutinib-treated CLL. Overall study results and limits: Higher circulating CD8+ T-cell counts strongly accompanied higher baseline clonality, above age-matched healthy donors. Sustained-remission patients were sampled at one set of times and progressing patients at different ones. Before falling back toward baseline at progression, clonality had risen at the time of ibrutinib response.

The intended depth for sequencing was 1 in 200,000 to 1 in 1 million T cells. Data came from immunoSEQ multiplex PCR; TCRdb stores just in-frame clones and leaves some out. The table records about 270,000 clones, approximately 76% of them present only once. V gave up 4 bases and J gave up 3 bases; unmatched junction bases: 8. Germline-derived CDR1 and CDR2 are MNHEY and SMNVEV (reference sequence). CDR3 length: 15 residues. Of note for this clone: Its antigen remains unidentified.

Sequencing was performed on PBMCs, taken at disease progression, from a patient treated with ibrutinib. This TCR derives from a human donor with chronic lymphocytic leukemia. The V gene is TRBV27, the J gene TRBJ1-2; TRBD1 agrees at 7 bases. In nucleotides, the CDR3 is TGTGCCAGCAGTTCTCGGACAGGATCCTACTATGGCTACACCTTC. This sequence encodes CASSSRTGSYYGYTF.